A selection of T cell receptor beta chains follows, all from one sample in a study of T cell changes during pregnancy in multiple sclerosis. Measured with immunoSEQ multiplex PCR; TCRdb has only the in-frame clones, and not every one. The table lists under 110,000 clones, less than 95% of them singletons. This specimen consisted of peripheral blood, obtained before pregnancy. Receptors were obtained from a female donor with multiple sclerosis, enrolled in a pregnancy study. The conserved cysteine and the conserved F or W are not part of the CDR3 here. Each record gives: D gene, J gene, V gene, clone size, CDR3 protein. A D gene is named only where the DNA matches it firmly. Clone size appears in some rows only: once, few, many, or a class for an expanded clone.

>NA|TRBJ1-4|TRBV4-3|NA
ASSQDREGRLF
>NA|TRBJ1-1|TRBV18|NA
ASSPTGYTEAF
>NA|TRBJ2-3|TRBV11-3|NA
ASSFWDKGGADTQY
>NA|TRBJ2-4|TRBV6-6|NA
ASSFARVTKNIQY
>TRBD2|TRBJ2-2|TRBV7-3|NA
ASSLYRGGAGTGELF
>TRBD2|TRBJ2-3|TRBV29-1|NA
SVEGGSADTQY
>NA|TRBJ1-6|TRBV30|NA
AWSSNSPLH
>NA|TRBJ2-7|TRBV20-1|NA
SARQLYEQY
>TRBD1|TRBJ2-1|TRBV6-5|NA
ASSYYKTQGAYEQF
>NA|TRBJ2-1|TRBV6-1|once
ASSEAASDYNEQF
>TRBD1|TRBJ2-6|TRBV5-4|NA
ASSQGQGLLGANVLT
>TRBD1|TRBJ1-5|TRBV28|NA
ASSSERLQGNQPQH
>NA|TRBJ2-1|TRBV5-1|NA
ASSLGTSINEQF
>NA|TRBJ2-5|TRBV29-1|NA
SVERGGQETQY
>NA|TRBJ2-7|TRBV28|NA
ASSSSGGRRHEQY
>TRBD1|TRBJ1-2|TRBV5-4|NA
ASSQGQGRNYGYT
>NA|TRBJ1-6|TRBV28|once
ASSPPGEGSPLH
>TRBD1|TRBJ1-1|TRBV6-5|NA
ASRRGTGEAF
>TRBD2|TRBJ2-1|TRBV6-5|NA
ASRPSERERQGQF
>NA|TRBJ2-7|TRBV27|medium-sized
ASSFGQGSYEQY
>NA|TRBJ2-4|TRBV7-9|NA
ASSSPFGVKAKNIQY
>NA|TRBJ1-2|TRBV30|NA
AWSVPGANYGYT